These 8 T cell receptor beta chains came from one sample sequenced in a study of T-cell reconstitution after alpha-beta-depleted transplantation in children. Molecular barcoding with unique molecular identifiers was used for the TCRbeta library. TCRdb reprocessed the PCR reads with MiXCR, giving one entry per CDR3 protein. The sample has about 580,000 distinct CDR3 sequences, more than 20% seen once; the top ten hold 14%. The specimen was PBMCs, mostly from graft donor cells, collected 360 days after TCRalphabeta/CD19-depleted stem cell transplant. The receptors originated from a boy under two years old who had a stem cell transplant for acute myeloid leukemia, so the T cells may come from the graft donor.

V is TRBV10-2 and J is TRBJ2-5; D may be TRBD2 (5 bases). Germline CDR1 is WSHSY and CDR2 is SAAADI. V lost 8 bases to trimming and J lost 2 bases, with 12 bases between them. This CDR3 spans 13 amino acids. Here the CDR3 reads CASSNSGQETQYF. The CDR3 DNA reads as TGCGCCAGCTCCAACTCGGGACAAGAGACCCAGTACTTC.

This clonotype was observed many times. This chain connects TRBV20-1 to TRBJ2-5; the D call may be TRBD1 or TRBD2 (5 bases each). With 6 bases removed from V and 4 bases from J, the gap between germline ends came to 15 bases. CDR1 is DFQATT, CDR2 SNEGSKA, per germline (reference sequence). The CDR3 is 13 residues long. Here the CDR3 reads CSAIEVGGETQYF. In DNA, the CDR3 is TGCAGTGCGATAGAGGTTGGGGGAGAGACCCAGTACTTC.

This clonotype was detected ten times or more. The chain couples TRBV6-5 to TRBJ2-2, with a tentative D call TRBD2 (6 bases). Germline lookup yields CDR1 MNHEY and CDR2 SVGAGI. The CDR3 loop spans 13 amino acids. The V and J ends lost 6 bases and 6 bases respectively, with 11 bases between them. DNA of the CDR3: TGTGCCAGCAGGGGGACTCCCTCCGGGGAGCTGTTTTTT. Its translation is CASRGTPSGELFF.

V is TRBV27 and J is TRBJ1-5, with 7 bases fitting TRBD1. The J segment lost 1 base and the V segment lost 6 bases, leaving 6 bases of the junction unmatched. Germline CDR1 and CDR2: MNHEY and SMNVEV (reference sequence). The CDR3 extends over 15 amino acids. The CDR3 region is CASRPEDRSNQPQHF. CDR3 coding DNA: TGTGCCAGCAGACCCGAGGACAGGAGCAATCAGCCCCAGCATTTT.

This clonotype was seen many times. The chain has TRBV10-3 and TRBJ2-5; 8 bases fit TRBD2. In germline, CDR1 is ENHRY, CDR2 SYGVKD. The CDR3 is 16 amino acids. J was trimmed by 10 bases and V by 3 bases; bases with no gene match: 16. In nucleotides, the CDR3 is TGTGCCATCAGTGACCCTCTCGGGGGGGGCCACGTGGACCAGTACTTC. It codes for CAISDPLGGGHVDQYF.

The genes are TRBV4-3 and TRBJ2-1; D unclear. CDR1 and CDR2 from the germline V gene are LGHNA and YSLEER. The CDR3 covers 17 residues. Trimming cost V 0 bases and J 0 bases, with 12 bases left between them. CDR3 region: CASSQDTSRSSYNEQFF. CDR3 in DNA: TGCGCCAGCAGCCAAGATACGTCGAGGAGCTCCTACAATGAGCAGTTCTTC.

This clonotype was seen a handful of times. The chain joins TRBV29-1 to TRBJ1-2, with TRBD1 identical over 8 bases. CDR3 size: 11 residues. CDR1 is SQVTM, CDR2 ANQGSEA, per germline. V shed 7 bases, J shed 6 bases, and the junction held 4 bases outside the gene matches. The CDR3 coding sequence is TGCAGCGCCCGGACAGGGCATGGCTACACCTTC. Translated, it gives CSARTGHGYTF. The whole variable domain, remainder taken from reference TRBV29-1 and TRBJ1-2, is SAVISQKPSRDICQRGTSLTIQCQVDSQVTMMFWYRQQPGQSLTLIATANQGSEATYESGFVIDKFPISRPNLTFSTLTVSNMSPEDSSIYLCSARTGHGYTFGSGTRLTVV.

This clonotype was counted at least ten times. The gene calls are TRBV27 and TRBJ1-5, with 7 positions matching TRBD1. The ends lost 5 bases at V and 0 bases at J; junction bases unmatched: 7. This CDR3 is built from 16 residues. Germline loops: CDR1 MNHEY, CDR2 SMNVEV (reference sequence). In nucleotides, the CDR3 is TGTGCCAGCAGTACCGGGACAGTCTTTAGCAATCAGCCCCAGCATTTT. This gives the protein CASSTGTVFSNQPQHF.